The source of this TCR beta chain is a study of T-cell reconstitution after alpha-beta-depleted transplantation in children. Study outcomes and limitations: Two months or so post-transplant, alpha-beta T cells reportedly derived from several hundred expanded graft clones. The study traced high day-60 TCRbeta diversity in some patients to surviving recipient T cells and thymic progenitors. A year post-transplant, T-cell counts and diversity derived mostly from newly produced T cells.

V lost 6 bases to trimming and J lost 8 bases; unmatched junction nucleotides: 16. The germline V gene has CDR1 DFQATT and CDR2 SNEGSKA (reference sequence). The CDR3 loop spans 15 amino acids. A word on this clonotype: Its matching antigen is unknown.

Unique molecular identifiers were incorporated into the prepared TCRbeta library. TCRdb re-derived calls from the PCR reads in MiXCR, one entry per CDR3 protein. The sample carries 350,000 to 500,000 distinct CDR3 sequences, approximately 41% recorded once. This sequence joins TRBV20-1 and TRBJ2-1; TRBD2 matches at 7 bases. Sequenced here: PBMCs, sampled before TCRalphabeta/CD19-depleted stem cell transplant. The sequence was collected from a girl aged 2 to 10 with aplastic anemia, due to receive a stem cell transplant. CDR3 DNA sequence: TGCAGTGCCCCCGGGCGGGGAGGGCCCTCGGATGAGCAGTTCTTC. This gives the protein CSAPGRGGPSDEQFF.